This passage covers 27 T cell receptor beta chains from one sample sequenced in a study of blood T cell repertoires in COVID-19. The protocol was immunoSEQ multiplex PCR, while the TCRdb copy is restricted to in-frame clones and leaves out a portion. The table includes some 220,000 clones, roughly nine tenths detected once. What was sequenced was peripheral blood. The receptors stem from a woman between 18 and 29 years old who had recovered from COVID-19.

The chain has TRBV11-3 and TRBJ2-3; 10 positions agree with TRBD2. CDR3 length equals 17 residues. The V and J ends lost 0 bases and 3 bases, in that order; junction bases with no gene match: 6. Germline loops: CDR1 SGHNT, CDR2 YENEEA. CDR3 amino acids: CASSLEGTSVGTDTQYF. The CDR3 nucleotides are TGTGCCAGCAGCTTAGAAGGGACTAGCGTCGGAACAGATACGCAGTATTTT.

V usage is TRBV30 and J usage is TRBJ1-5, with TRBD1 as a possible D gene (5 bases). Trimming shortened V by 2 bases and J by 8 bases, and 19 bases separated the two germline ends. Germline V lookup: CDR1 GTSNPN, CDR2 SVGIG (reference sequence). This CDR3 contains 15 residues. The CDR3 protein is CAWSKGRGGFEPQHF. CDR3 sequence (DNA): TGTGCCTGGAGTAAAGGGAGGGGAGGGTTTGAGCCCCAGCATTTT.

The chain carries TRBV14 and TRBJ2-1, with 8 nucleotides matching TRBD2. V lost 6 bases and J lost 6; bases outside the gene matches: 4. Germline-derived CDR1 and CDR2 are SGHDN and FVKESK. This CDR3 region has 13 residues. CDR3: CASRGLAGNEQFF. CDR3 nucleotides: TGTGCCAGCAGGGGGCTAGCGGGCAATGAGCAGTTCTTC.

This clone was seen once. The chain employs TRBV6-5 and TRBJ2-5; D gene ambiguous. Deletions cut 8 bases from V and 1 base from J, with 11 bases between. Germline assignment: CDR1 MNHEY and CDR2 SVGAGI. The CDR3 consists of 13 residues. The CDR3: CASVPGSQETQYF. Here the CDR3 DNA reads TGTGCCAGCGTCCCAGGTTCCCAAGAGACCCAGTACTTC.

The chain uses TRBV5-4 and TRBJ1-2; 12 bases fit TRBD1. Trimming took 4 bases from V and 8 from J; bases not matched to a gene: 12. Germline V gene data show CDR1 as SGHNT and CDR2 as YYREEE (reference sequence). The CDR3 runs 16 residues. CDR3 nucleotide sequence: TGTGCCAGCAGCCTGACCGGGACAGGGGGCCAGGGAGGCTACACCTTC. This translates into CASSLTGTGGQGGYTF.

This sequence joins TRBV7-2 and TRBJ2-3; D gene unclear. Germline CDR1 reads SGHTA; CDR2 reads FQGNSA. The CDR3 runs to 13 residues. V shed 5 bases and J shed 7 bases, with 13 bases lying between them. The CDR3 reads CASSIYIANTQYF. CDR3 bases: TGTGCCAGCAGCATCTATATTGCTAATACGCAGTATTTT. Full variable domain (outside the CDR3, taken from reference TRBV7-2 and TRBJ2-3): GAGVSQSPSNKVTEKGKDVELRCDPISGHTALYWYRQSLGQGLEFLIYFQGNSAPDKSGLPSDRFSAERTGGSVSTLTIQRTQQEDSAVYLCASSIYIANTQYFGPGTRLTVL.

Points on this clone: One end of the junction fails to match germline, which may point to a read error. V gene TRBV25-1 combines with J gene TRBJ2-7; 8 positions agree with TRBD1. The CDR3 is 16 amino acids. Germline CDR1 and CDR2: MGHDK and SYGVNS. The CDR3 region is CASCEWPGQEAGEQYF. In DNA, the CDR3 is TGTGCCAGCTGTGAATGGCCGGGACAGGAGGCCGGCGAGCAGTACTTC.

The chain joins TRBV29-1 to TRBJ1-1; a weak D match, TRBD1 (5 bases). V lost 6 bases and J 0 bases, leaving 8 bases between the germline ends. Germline values: CDR1 SQVTM, CDR2 ANQGSEA. The CDR3 is made up of 12 amino acids. CDR3 sequence (DNA): TGCAGCGTAGCAGGGTTGAACACTGAAGCTTTCTTT. It translates to CSVAGLNTEAFF.

The chain uses TRBV25-1 and TRBJ1-5, with TRBD1 as a possible D gene (6 bases). The V gene lost 4 bases and the J gene lost 4 bases, with 11 bases spanning the gap. In germline, CDR1 is MGHDK, CDR2 SYGVNS. The CDR3 runs 14 residues. CDR3 protein: CASSGRTVNQPQHF. DNA for the CDR3: TGTGCCAGCAGTGGCCGGACAGTGAATCAGCCCCAGCATTTT.

This clone has just a few counts. The chain has TRBV9 and TRBJ2-1, with TRBD2 matching 13 bases. The CDR3 length is 17 residues. In germline, CDR1 is SGDLS, CDR2 YYNGEE. Trimming at V came to 4 bases and at J to 10 bases, leaving 14 bases not matched to a gene. The CDR3 nucleotides read TGTGCCAGCAGCCCTCACACCCCAGGACTAGCGGGAGTAGAGCAGTTCTTC. Residues: CASSPHTPGLAGVEQFF.

The chain uses TRBV30 and TRBJ1-1, with 9 bases that match TRBD1. With 0 bases clipped from V and 7 bases from J, the junction kept 6 bases outside the gene matches. Germline CDR1 and CDR2: GTSNPN and SVGIG (reference sequence). The CDR3 loop spans 14 amino acids. CDR3: CAWSVFTGGFEAFF. CDR3 bases: TGTGCCTGGAGTGTATTCACAGGGGGCTTTGAAGCTTTCTTT.

This clone was found once. The J gene is TRBJ2-3, the V gene TRBV6-6; D perhaps matches TRBD2 (6 bases). This CDR3 contains 16 residues. CDR1 and CDR2 from the germline V gene are MNHNY and SVGAGI (reference sequence). V shed 0 bases and J shed 2 bases, with 12 bases lying between them. The CDR3 protein is CASSYSWEVDTDTQYF. DNA for the CDR3: TGTGCCAGCAGTTACTCTTGGGAGGTAGACACAGATACGCAGTATTTT.

DNA for the CDR3: TGTGCCAGCAGCTTAGCCCGGGAGCATGAGCAGTTCTTC. Translation: CASSLAREHEQFF. V gene TRBV7-2 combines with J gene TRBJ2-1; D possibly corresponds to TRBD2 (6 bases). V lost 0 bases and J lost 8, with 8 bases in between. In germline, CDR1 is SGHTA, CDR2 FQGNSA. The CDR3 has 13 amino acids.

The gene calls are TRBV10-1 and TRBJ2-1, with TRBD2 identical over 12 bases. The germline V gene has CDR1 WNHNN and CDR2 SYGVQD (reference sequence). J was trimmed by 10 bases and V by 3 bases; bases with no gene match: 7. This CDR3 has 15 residues. CDR3 bases: TGCGCCAGCAGTGACCCTAGCGGGAGGGCCTGGGAGCAGTTCTTC. It codes for CASSDPSGRAWEQFF.

The chain links TRBV4-3 to TRBJ2-7; D uncertain. Germline lookup yields CDR1 LGHNA and CDR2 YSLEER. This CDR3 comprises 13 residues. Trimming removed 0 bases from V and 3 bases from J, with 6 bases in between. The CDR3: CASSQDPDYEQYF. The CDR3 DNA reads as TGCGCCAGCAGCCAAGATCCAGACTACGAGCAGTACTTC.

The V gene is TRBV29-1, the J gene TRBJ1-1; no definite D call. CDR1 and CDR2 (germline): SQVTM, ANQGSEA. There are 12 residues in the CDR3. Trimming stripped 8 bases from V and 6 bases from J, with 16 bases between. CDR3 sequence reads: CSILTEVPEAFF. CDR3 coding DNA: TGCAGCATCCTGACCGAGGTTCCTGAAGCTTTCTTT.

A single count supports this clone. The V gene is TRBV5-4, the J gene TRBJ1-2, with 7 bases lining up with TRBD1. With 7 bases clipped from V and 6 bases from J, the junction kept 6 bases outside the gene matches. This CDR3 is built from 12 residues. Germline CDR1 and CDR2: SGHNT and YYREEE (reference sequence). CDR3 loop: CASGKGADGYTF. The CDR3 DNA reads as TGTGCCAGCGGCAAGGGGGCTGATGGCTACACCTTC. Full variable domain (rest looked up from reference TRBV5-4 and TRBJ1-2): ETGVTQSPTHLIKTRGQQVTLRCSSQSGHNTVSWYQQALGQGPQFIFQYYREEENGRGNFPPRFSGLQFPNYSSELNVNALELDDSALYLCASGKGADGYTFGSGTRLTVV.

CDR3 sequence reads: CASSARQGNTGELFF. For the CDR3, the DNA is TGTGCCAGTAGCGCTCGACAGGGGAACACCGGGGAGCTGTTTTTT. This rearrangement joins TRBV19 to TRBJ2-2; the match to TRBD1 covers 7 bases. This CDR3 spans 15 amino acids. The J segment lost 1 base and the V segment lost 6 bases, leaving 5 bases of the junction unmatched. Germline assignment: CDR1 LNHDA and CDR2 SQIVND (reference sequence).

The CDR3 reads CAWRQGYTEAFF. CDR3 DNA sequence: TGTGCCTGGAGACAGGGGTACACTGAAGCTTTCTTT. V is TRBV30 and J is TRBJ1-1, with 7 bases lining up with TRBD1. This CDR3 comprises 12 residues. V trimming: 3 bases; J trimming: 3 bases; junction bases outside the gene matches: 1. Germline loops: CDR1 GTSNPN, CDR2 SVGIG (reference sequence).

V gene TRBV19 combines with J gene TRBJ2-5; D is undetermined. Germline assignment: CDR1 LNHDA and CDR2 SQIVND (reference sequence). This CDR3 region has 15 residues. V lost 1 base to trimming and J lost 1 base, with 10 bases between them. In DNA, the CDR3 is TGTGCCAGTAGTATAGTTGGGCAGGCCCAAGAGACCCAGTACTTC. It codes for CASSIVGQAQETQYF.

The chain joins TRBV9 to TRBJ2-1; TRBD1 matches at 12 bases. With V trimmed by 2 bases and J by 7 bases, 4 bases remained unmatched. The germline V gene has CDR1 SGDLS and CDR2 YYNGEE. The CDR3 spans 15 residues. The DNA of the CDR3 is TGTGCCAGCAGCGTGGGACAGGGGGCCGGGAATGAGCAGTTCTTC. Translated: CASSVGQGAGNEQFF. The whole variable domain, filled in from reference TRBV9 and TRBJ2-1, reads DSGVTQTPKHLITATGQRVTLRCSPRSGDLSVYWYQQSLDQGLQFLIQYYNGEERAKGNILERFSAQQFPDLHSELNLSSLELGDSALYFCASSVGQGAGNEQFFGPGTRLTVL.

The chain carries TRBV10-3 and TRBJ1-5, with 7 bases aligning to TRBD1. V was pared by 2 bases and J by 5 bases, with 6 bases of the junction left unmatched. The CDR3 sequence is 15 residues long. The germline V gene encodes CDR1 ENHRY and CDR2 SYGVKD. CDR3 region: CAISEGRGVDQPQHF. For the CDR3, the DNA is TGTGCCATCAGTGAGGGCAGGGGGGTAGATCAGCCCCAGCATTTT.

The chain couples TRBV15 to TRBJ1-5, with 10 positions matching TRBD1. CDR3 size: 14 residues. Germline assignment: CDR1 LNHNV and CDR2 YYDKDF (reference sequence). V dropped 5 bases and J dropped 4; count of bases not matched to a gene: 2. This CDR3 reads CATSQDRGNQPQHF. The CDR3 bases are TGTGCCACCAGCCAGGACAGGGGGAATCAGCCCCAGCATTTT.

V gene TRBV13 combines with J gene TRBJ2-5, with 8 bases fitting TRBD2. The ends lost 4 bases at V and 5 bases at J; junction bases unmatched: 9. Germline V CDR1 and CDR2: PRHDT, FYEKMQ (reference sequence). This CDR3 region has 15 residues. CDR3 nucleotides: TGTGCCAGCAGCTCGAGCGGGAGTCAGTCCGAGACCCAGTACTTC. Translating it yields CASSSSGSQSETQYF.

The genes are TRBV7-9 and TRBJ1-1; TRBD1 aligns across 8 bases. The CDR3 is 15 amino acids. Germline V lookup: CDR1 SEHNR, CDR2 FQNEAQ (reference sequence). V gave up 0 bases and J gave up 5 bases; unmatched junction bases: 5. CDR3 DNA: TGTGCCAGCAGCTTAGCGGTTACAGGGGGGACTGAAGCTTTCTTT. This sequence encodes CASSLAVTGGTEAFF.

The V and J genes are TRBV14 and TRBJ1-2, with 7 positions matching TRBD1. This CDR3 comprises 21 residues. Trimming took 2 bases from V and 5 from J; bases not matched to a gene: 26. Germline V gene data show CDR1 as SGHDN and CDR2 as FVKESK. As DNA, the CDR3 is TGTGCCAGCAGCCAAATGATTCTTGCGGGGACAGAAAACACAAATATTTATGGCTACACCTTC. Translation gives CASSQMILAGTENTNIYGYTF.

The CDR3 loop reads CASVAGALGEQFF. In DNA, the CDR3 is TGTGCCAGTGTTGCGGGGGCCTTGGGTGAGCAGTTCTTC. V usage is TRBV19 and J usage is TRBJ2-1; the D gene is possibly TRBD2 (7 bases). This CDR3 has 13 residues. Germline values: CDR1 LNHDA, CDR2 SQIVND (reference sequence). Trimming stripped 8 bases from V and 9 bases from J, with 17 bases between.